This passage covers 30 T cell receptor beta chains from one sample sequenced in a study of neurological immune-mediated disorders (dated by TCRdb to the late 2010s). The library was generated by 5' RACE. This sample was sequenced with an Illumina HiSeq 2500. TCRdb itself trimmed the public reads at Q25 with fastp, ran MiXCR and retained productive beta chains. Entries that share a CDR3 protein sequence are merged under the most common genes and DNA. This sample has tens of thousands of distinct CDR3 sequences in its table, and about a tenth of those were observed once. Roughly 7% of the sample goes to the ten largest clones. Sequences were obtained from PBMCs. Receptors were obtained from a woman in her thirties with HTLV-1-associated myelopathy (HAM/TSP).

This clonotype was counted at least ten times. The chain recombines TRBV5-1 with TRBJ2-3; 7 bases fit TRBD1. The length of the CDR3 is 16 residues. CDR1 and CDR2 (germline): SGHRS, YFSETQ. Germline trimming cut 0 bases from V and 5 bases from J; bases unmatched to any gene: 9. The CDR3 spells CASSLGATGIGDTQYF. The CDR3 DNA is TGCGCCAGCAGCTTGGGGGCGACAGGGATCGGAGATACGCAGTATTTT.

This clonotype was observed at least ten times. The CDR3 sequence: CASSLVLSSYNEQFF. CDR3 in DNA: TGCGCCAGCAGCTTGGTGTTGAGCTCCTACAATGAGCAGTTCTTC. V usage is TRBV5-1 and J usage is TRBJ2-1; D remains ambiguous. With 0 bases removed from V and 0 bases from J, the gap between germline ends came to 7 bases. CDR1 is SGHRS and CDR2 is YFSETQ in the germline V gene. The CDR3 is 15 amino acids.

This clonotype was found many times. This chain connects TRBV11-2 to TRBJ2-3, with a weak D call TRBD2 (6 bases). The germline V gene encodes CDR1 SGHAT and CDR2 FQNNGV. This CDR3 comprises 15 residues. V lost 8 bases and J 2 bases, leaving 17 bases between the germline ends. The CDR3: CASGTGTHNTDTQYF. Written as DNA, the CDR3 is TGTGCCAGCGGCACCGGGACTCATAACACAGATACGCAGTATTTT.

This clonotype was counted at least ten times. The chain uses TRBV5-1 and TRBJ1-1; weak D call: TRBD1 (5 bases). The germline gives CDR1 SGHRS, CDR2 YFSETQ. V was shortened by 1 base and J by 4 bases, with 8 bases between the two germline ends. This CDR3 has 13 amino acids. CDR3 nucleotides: TGCGCCAGCAGCTTGTACGGGGGCACTGAAGCTTTCTTT. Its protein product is CASSLYGGTEAFF.

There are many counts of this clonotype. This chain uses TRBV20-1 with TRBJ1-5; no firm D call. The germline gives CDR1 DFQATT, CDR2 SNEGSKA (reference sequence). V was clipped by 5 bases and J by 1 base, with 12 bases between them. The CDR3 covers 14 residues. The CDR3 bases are TGCAGTGCTTCAATGTCAGAAAGCAATCAGCCCCAGCATTTT. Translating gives CSASMSESNQPQHF.

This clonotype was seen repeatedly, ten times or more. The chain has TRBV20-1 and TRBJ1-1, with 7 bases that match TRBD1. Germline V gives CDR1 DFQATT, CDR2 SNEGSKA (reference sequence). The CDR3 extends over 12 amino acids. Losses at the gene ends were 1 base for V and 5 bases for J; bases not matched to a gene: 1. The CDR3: CSARARGTEAFF. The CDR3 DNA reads TGCAGTGCTAGAGCCAGGGGGACTGAAGCTTTCTTT.

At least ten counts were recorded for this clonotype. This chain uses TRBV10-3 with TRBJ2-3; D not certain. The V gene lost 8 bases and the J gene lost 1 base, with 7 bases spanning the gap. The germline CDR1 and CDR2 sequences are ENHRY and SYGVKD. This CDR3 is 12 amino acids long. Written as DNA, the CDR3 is TGTGCCATCCAGGATCGCACAGATACGCAGTATTTT. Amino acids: CAIQDRTDTQYF.

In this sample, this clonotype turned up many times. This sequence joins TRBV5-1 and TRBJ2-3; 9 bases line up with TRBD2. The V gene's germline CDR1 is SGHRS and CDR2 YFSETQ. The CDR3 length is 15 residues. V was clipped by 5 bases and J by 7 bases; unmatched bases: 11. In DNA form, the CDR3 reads TGCGCCAGCAGTCTGGCCCAGCGGGGGGAGTATACGCAGTATTTT. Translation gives CASSLAQRGEYTQYF. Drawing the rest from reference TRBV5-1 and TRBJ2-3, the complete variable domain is KAGVTQTPRYLIKTRGQQVTLSCSPISGHRSVSWYQQTPGQGLQFLFEYFSETQRNKGNFPGRFSGRQFSNSRSEMNVSTLELGDSALYLCASSLAQRGEYTQYFGPGTRLTVL.

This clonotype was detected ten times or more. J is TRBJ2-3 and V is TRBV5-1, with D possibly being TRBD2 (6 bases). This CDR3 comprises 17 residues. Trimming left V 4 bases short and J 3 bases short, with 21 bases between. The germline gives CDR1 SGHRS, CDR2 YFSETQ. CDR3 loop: CASSPQRGWTTTDTQYF. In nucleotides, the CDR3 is TGCGCCAGCAGCCCTCAAAGGGGCTGGACTACAACAGATACGCAGTATTTT.

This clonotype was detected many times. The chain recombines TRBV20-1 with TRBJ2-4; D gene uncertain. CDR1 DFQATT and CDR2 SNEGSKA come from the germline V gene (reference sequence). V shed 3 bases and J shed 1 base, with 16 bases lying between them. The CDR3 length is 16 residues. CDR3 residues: CSASMSFSAAKNIQYF. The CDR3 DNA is TGCAGTGCTAGCATGTCTTTTTCGGCTGCCAAAAACATTCAGTACTTC.

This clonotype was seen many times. In DNA form, the CDR3 reads TGTGCCAGCAGTCCGGGACAGCTTATGATCTCGGCCCTTAATGAGCAGTTCTTC. Translating it yields CASSPGQLMISALNEQFF. V gene TRBV12-3 or TRBV12-4 combines with J gene TRBJ2-1; 7 positions agree with TRBD1. The V segment lost 5 bases and the J segment 7 bases; nucleotides outside the gene matches: 20. CDR3 size: 18 residues.

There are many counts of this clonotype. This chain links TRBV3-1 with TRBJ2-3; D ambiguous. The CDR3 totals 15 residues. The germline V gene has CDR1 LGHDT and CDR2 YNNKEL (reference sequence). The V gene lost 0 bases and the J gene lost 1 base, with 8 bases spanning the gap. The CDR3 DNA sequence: TGTGCCAGCAGCCAAGAACTACGGCGCACAGATACGCAGTATTTT. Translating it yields CASSQELRRTDTQYF.

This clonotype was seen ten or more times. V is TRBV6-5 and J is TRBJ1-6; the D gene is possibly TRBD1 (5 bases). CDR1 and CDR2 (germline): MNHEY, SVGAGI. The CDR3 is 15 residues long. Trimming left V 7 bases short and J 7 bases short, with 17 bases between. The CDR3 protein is CASKSIVRGNSPLHF. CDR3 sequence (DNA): TGTGCCAGCAAATCGATTGTCCGGGGGAATTCACCCCTCCACTTT.

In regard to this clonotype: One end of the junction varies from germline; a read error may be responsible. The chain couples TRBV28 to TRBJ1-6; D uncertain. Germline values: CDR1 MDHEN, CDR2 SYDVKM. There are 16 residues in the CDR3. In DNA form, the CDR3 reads TGTGCCAACAGTTTACCCCGGCAGTTGGGAAATTCACCCATCCACTTT. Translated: CANSLPRQLGNSPIHF.

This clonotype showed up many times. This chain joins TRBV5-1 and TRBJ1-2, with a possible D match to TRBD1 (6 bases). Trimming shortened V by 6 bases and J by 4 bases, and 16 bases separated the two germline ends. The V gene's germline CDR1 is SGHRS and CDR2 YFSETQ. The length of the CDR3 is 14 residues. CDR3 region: CASKEKQGFYGYTF. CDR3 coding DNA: TGCGCCAGCAAAGAAAAGCAGGGGTTCTATGGCTACACCTTC.

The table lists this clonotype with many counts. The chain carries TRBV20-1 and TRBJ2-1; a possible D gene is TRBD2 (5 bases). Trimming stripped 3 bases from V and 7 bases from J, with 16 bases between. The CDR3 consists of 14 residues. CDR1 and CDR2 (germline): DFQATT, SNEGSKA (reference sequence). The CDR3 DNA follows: TGCAGTGCTAGTCTGTCCGGGAACTCAAATGAGCAGTTCTTC. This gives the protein CSASLSGNSNEQFF.

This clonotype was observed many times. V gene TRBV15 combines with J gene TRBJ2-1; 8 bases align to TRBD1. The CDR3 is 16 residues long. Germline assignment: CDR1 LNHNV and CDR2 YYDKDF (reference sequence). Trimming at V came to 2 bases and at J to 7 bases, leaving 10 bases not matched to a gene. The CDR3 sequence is CATSRFARGLGNEQFF. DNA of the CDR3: TGTGCCACCAGCAGATTCGCCAGGGGGCTTGGAAATGAGCAGTTCTTC.

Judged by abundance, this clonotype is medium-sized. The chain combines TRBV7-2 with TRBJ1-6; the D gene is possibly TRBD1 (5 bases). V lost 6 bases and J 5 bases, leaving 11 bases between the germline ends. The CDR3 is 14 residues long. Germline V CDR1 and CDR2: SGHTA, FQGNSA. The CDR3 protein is CASRGGNHNSPLHF. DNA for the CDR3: TGTGCCAGCAGGGGGGGGAACCATAATTCACCCCTCCACTTT. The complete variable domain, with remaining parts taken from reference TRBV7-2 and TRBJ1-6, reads GAGVSQSPSNKVTEKGKDVELRCDPISGHTALYWYRQSLGQGLEFLIYFQGNSAPDKSGLPSDRFSAERTGGSVSTLTIQRTQQEDSAVYLCASRGGNHNSPLHFGNGTRLTVT.

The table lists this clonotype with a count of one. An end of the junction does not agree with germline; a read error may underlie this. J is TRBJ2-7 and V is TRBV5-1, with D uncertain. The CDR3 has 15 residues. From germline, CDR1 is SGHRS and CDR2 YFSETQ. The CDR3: CARSLGADGLYEQYF. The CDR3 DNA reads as TGCGCCAGAAGCTTGGGCGCGGACGGTCTCTACGAGCAGTACTTC.

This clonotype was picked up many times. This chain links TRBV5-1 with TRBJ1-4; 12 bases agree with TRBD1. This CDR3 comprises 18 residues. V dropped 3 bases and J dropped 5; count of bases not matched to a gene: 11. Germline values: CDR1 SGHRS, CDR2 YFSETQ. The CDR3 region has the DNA TGCGCCAGCAGCTCCCGAGGGACAGGGGGCAACGTCAATGAAAAACTGTTTTTT. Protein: CASSSRGTGGNVNEKLFF.

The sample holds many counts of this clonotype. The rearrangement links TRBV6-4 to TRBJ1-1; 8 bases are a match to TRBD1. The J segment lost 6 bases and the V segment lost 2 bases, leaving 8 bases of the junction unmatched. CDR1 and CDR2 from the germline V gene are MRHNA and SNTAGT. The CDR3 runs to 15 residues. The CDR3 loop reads CASSDQPGTGPEAFF. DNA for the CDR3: TGTGCCAGCAGTGACCAACCCGGGACAGGTCCTGAAGCTTTCTTT.

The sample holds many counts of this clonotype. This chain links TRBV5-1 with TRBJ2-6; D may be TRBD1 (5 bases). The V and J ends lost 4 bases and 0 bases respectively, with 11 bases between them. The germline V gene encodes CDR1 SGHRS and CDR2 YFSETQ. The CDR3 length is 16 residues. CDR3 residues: CASSTGHSSGANVLTF. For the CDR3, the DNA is TGCGCCAGCAGCACAGGACATTCCTCTGGGGCCAACGTCCTGACTTTC.

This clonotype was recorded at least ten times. The CDR3 protein is CASSLVTGPTDTQYF. The CDR3 coding sequence is TGCGCCAGCAGCTTGGTGACAGGGCCCACAGATACGCAGTATTTT. The chain uses TRBV5-1 and TRBJ2-3; the match to TRBD1 covers 7 bases. Trimming at V came to 0 bases and at J to 2 bases, leaving 3 bases not matched to a gene. Germline CDR1 SGHRS, CDR2 YFSETQ. CDR3 length: 15 residues.

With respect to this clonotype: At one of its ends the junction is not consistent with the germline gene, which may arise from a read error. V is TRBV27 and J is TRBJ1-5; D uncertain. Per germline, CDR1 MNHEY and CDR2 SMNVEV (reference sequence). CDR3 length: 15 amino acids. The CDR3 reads CSSSLQPYSNQPQHF. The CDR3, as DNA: TGTTCCAGCAGTTTACAGCCGTATAGCAATCAGCCCCAGCATTTT.

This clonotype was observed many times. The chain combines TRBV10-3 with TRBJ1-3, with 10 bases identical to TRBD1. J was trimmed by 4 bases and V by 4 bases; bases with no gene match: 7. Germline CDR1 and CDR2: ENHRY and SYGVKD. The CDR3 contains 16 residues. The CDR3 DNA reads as TGTGCCATCAGTGGGGGGACAGGGGTGACCGGAAACACCATATATTTT. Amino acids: CAISGGTGVTGNTIYF.

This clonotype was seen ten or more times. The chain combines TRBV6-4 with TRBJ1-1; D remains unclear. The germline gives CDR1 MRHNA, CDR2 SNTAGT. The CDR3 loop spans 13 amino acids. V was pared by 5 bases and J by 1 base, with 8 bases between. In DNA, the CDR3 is TGTGCCAGCAGTATCCAGGAGAACACTGAAGCTTTCTTT. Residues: CASSIQENTEAFF.

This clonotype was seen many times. CDR3 in DNA: TGTGCCAGCAGCAAAAAAACATCCGGACGGGCGGGTCAGCCCCAGCATTTT. Protein: CASSKKTSGRAGQPQHF. The chain employs TRBV21-1 and TRBJ1-5. TRBV21-1 is termed a pseudogene. This CDR3 has 17 amino acids.

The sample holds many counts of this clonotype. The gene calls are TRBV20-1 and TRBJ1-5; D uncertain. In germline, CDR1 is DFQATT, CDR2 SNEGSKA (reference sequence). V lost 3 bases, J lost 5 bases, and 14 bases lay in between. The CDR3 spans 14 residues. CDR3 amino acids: CSASGRALYQPQHF. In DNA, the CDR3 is TGCAGTGCTAGTGGGAGGGCTTTGTATCAGCCCCAGCATTTT.

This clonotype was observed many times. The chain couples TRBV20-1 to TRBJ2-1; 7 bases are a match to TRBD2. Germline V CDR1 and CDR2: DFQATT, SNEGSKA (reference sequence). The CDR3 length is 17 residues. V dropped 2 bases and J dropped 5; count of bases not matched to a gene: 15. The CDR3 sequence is CSARPSRGVNSHNEQFF. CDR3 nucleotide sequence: TGCAGTGCTAGACCCTCTCGGGGGGTAAACAGTCACAATGAGCAGTTCTTC.

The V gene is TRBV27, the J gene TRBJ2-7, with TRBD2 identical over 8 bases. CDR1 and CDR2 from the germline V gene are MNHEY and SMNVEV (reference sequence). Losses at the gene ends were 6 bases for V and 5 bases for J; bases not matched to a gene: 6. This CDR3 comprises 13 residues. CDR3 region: CASRPGGAHEQYF. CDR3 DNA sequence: TGTGCCAGCAGGCCCGGGGGGGCTCACGAGCAGTACTTC.